Listed here is a single TCR beta chain. The data stem from a study of T-cell reconstitution after alpha-beta-depleted transplantation in children. The TCRbeta library was prepared with unique molecular identifiers. Via MiXCR, TCRdb re-called the PCR reads, giving one row per CDR3 protein. The sample holds approximately 270,000 distinct CDR3 sequences, roughly a quarter seen once. This clonotype originated in a female patient aged 2-9 years who had a stem cell transplant for congenital amegakaryocytic thrombocytopenia, so the T cells may come from the graft donor. The material sequenced was PBMCs, mostly from graft donor cells, taken 360 days after TCRalphabeta/CD19-depleted stem cell transplant.

This CDR3 reads CASRPGRHEQYF. In DNA form, the CDR3 reads TGTGCCAGCAGACCTGGTCGCCACGAGCAGTACTTC. The chain combines TRBV6-2 or TRBV6-3 with TRBJ2-7; no clear D. V lost 6 bases to trimming and J lost 5 bases, with 11 bases between them. The germline gives CDR1 MNHEY, CDR2 SVGEGT. CDR3 length equals 12 residues.